Shown below are 8 T cell receptor beta chains from a single sample sequenced in a study of blood T cell repertoires in COVID-19. The repertoire was sequenced with immunoSEQ multiplex PCR; TCRdb's copy has only in-frame clones and lacks some. The profile shows about 130,000 clones, around four fifths of them singletons. Material: PBMCs or T cells enriched from blood (not recorded which). All receptors derive from a woman aged 45-65 years who had recovered from COVID-19.

V gene TRBV7-2 combines with J gene TRBJ2-1, with 11 bases fitting TRBD2. Germline V gene sequence: CDR1 SGHTA, CDR2 FQGNSA. CDR3 length equals 15 residues. Trimming cost V 1 base and J 10 bases; bases outside gene matches: 6. Written as DNA, the CDR3 is TGTGCCAGCAGCTTAGTTAGCGGGGGGGCATTAGAGCAGTTCTTC. Its translation is CASSLVSGGALEQFF.

The gene calls are TRBV6-5 and TRBJ2-5; tentative D call: TRBD2 (6 bases). Trimming removed 0 bases from V and 7 bases from J, with 15 bases in between. Germline CDR1 and CDR2: MNHEY and SVGAGI. The CDR3 runs 15 residues. CDR3 DNA sequence: TGTGCCAGCAGTTACTCGGGACTTCAACGGGGGACCCAGTACTTC. Its protein product is CASSYSGLQRGTQYF.

The chain is built from TRBV18 and TRBJ2-7; TRBD1 matches 8 bases. CDR1 is KGHSH, CDR2 LQKENI, per germline. V shed 0 bases, J shed 2 bases, and the junction held 3 bases outside the gene matches. CDR3 length equals 15 residues. In DNA form, the CDR3 reads TGTGCCAGCTCACCACCCGCAGGGGGCACCTACGAGCAGTACTTC. Translated: CASSPPAGGTYEQYF. Full variable domain (remainder filled in from reference TRBV18 and TRBJ2-7): NAGVMQNPRHLVRRRGQEARLRCSPMKGHSHVYWYRQLPEEGLKFMVYLQKENIIDESGMPKERFSAEFPKEGPSILRIQQVVRGDSAAYFCASSPPAGGTYEQYFGPGTRLTVT.

CDR3 sequence reads: CASSLAGGDTEAFF. The CDR3 coding sequence is TGCGCCAGCAGCTTGGCAGGGGGCGACACTGAAGCTTTCTTT. The chain uses TRBV5-1 and TRBJ1-1; TRBD1 matches at 8 bases. Germline CDR1 reads SGHRS; CDR2 reads YFSETQ. With 0 bases clipped from V and 3 bases from J, the junction kept 1 base outside the gene matches. The CDR3 spans 14 residues.

The chain couples TRBV7-8 to TRBJ1-2; the D gene is possibly TRBD1 (5 bases). The CDR3 extends over 14 amino acids. Per germline, CDR1 SGHVS and CDR2 FQNEAQ. Trimming removed 3 bases at V and 4 bases at J, with 12 bases between. CDR3 nucleotide sequence: TGTGCCAGCAGCTTGGCGACAGAGCTCTATGGCTACACCTTC. Protein: CASSLATELYGYTF.

The chain joins TRBV5-5 to TRBJ1-4, with 11 bases matching TRBD1. The CDR3 has 15 residues. The V gene end was trimmed by 6 bases and the J gene end by 6 bases; junction bases not matched to a gene: 7. Germline lookup yields CDR1 SGHKS and CDR2 YYEKEE (reference sequence). This chain's CDR3 is CASKNRGQGDEKLFF. For the CDR3, the DNA is TGTGCCAGCAAAAACCGGGGACAGGGGGATGAAAAACTGTTTTTT.

This chain links TRBV24-1 with TRBJ2-3, with D hard to call. Germline V CDR1 and CDR2: KGHDR, SFDVKD. The CDR3 has 12 residues. V lost 3 bases and J lost 5, with 5 bases in between. CDR3 loop: CATSDPIDTQYF. DNA of the CDR3: TGTGCCACCAGTGATCCAATAGATACGCAGTATTTT.

The chain combines TRBV11-2 with TRBJ2-1; 8 bases are a match to TRBD2. From germline, CDR1 is SGHAT and CDR2 FQNNGV. Germline trimming cut 0 bases from V and 4 bases from J; bases unmatched to any gene: 5. The CDR3 totals 16 residues. The CDR3 spells CASSLDLGGGYNEQFF. CDR3 bases: TGTGCCAGCAGCTTAGATCTCGGGGGGGGATACAATGAGCAGTTCTTC. Together with reference TRBV11-2 and TRBJ2-1, the CDR3 gives the full variable domain: EAGVAQSPRYKIIEKRQSVAFWCNPISGHATLYWYQQILGQGPKLLIQFQNNGVVDDSQLPKDRFSAERLKGVDSTLKIQPAKLEDSAVYLCASSLDLGGGYNEQFFGPGTRLTVL.